The 3 T cell receptor beta chains in this list originate from one sample, sequenced in a study of Ad26.COV2.S vaccination and SARS-CoV-2 variants. Sequencing was performed with immunoSEQ multiplex PCR; in TCRdb, only in-frame clones are kept and a portion is missing. The table shows about 220,000 clones, with roughly 88% occurring only once. Described treatment: over 15 received Ad26.COV2.S at low or high dose, single or two shots; roughly five received placebo; per-sample allocation not given. On day 63 after the first injection, vaccine and placebo recipients gave samples. The source was peripheral blood, collected in a trial of Ad26.COV2.S vaccine versus placebo. These receptors were obtained from a person between 18 and 60 years old who received the Ad26.COV2.S COVID-19 vaccine or a placebo.

This chain joins TRBV30 and TRBJ2-7; 8 nucleotides line up with TRBD1. Trimming cost V 4 bases and J 4 bases; bases outside gene matches: 3. Germline CDR1 GTSNPN, CDR2 SVGIG (reference sequence). The CDR3 has 12 residues. CDR3 protein: CAWMRTGYEQYF. The CDR3 coding sequence is TGTGCCTGGATGAGGACAGGGTACGAGCAGTACTTC.

The CDR3 DNA is TGTGCCAGCAGCCGGGGCTACGAGCAGTACTTC. Its translation: CASSRGYEQYF. The chain couples TRBV14 to TRBJ2-7; D remains unclear. V dropped 4 bases and J dropped 3 bases, with 4 bases sitting between them. The CDR3 has 11 residues. Germline V gene sequence: CDR1 SGHDN, CDR2 FVKESK. Filled out from reference TRBV14 and TRBJ2-7, the complete variable domain reads EAGVTQFPSHSVIEKGQTVTLRCDPISGHDNLYWYRRVMGKEIKFLLHFVKESKQDESGMPNNRFLAERTGGTYSTLKVQPAELEDSGVYFCASSRGYEQYFGPGTRLTVT.

This rearrangement joins TRBV2 to TRBJ2-2; D remains ambiguous. This CDR3 comprises 13 residues. CDR1 and CDR2 (germline): SNHLY, FYNNEI. Trimming left V 10 bases short and J 1 base short, with 10 bases between. CDR3 DNA: TGTGCCACCAAATGGCAGAACACCGGGGAGCTGTTTTTT. Translation: CATKWQNTGELFF.